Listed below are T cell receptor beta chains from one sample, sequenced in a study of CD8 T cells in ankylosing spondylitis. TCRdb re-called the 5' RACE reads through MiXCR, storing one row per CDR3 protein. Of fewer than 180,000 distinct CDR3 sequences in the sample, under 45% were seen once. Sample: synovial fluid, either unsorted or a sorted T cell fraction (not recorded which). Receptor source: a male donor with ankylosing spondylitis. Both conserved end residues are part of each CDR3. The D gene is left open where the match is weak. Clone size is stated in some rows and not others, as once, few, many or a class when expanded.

CDR3 protein: CASSYTDASYEQYF; CDR3 DNA: TGTGCCAGCAGTTACACTGACGCCAGCTACGAGCAGTACTTC; J gene: TRBJ2-7; V gene: TRBV6-2/TRBV6-3; D gene: .; clone size: .
CDR3 protein: CASSLPGDTGELFF; CDR3 DNA: TGTGCCAGCAGCTTACCAGGGGACACCGGGGAGCTGTTTTTT; J gene: TRBJ2-2; V gene: TRBV7-2; D gene: .; clone size: .
CDR3 protein: CSAKGLADTAKNIQYF; CDR3 DNA: TGCAGTGCTAAAGGGCTAGCGGACACAGCCAAAAACATTCAGTACTTC; J gene: TRBJ2-4; V gene: TRBV20-1; D gene: TRBD2; clone size: .
CDR3 protein: CSAKNSQGEASEQYF; CDR3 DNA: TGCAGTGCTAAGAACTCACAGGGGGAGGCTTCCGAGCAGTACTTC; J gene: TRBJ2-7; V gene: TRBV20-1; D gene: TRBD1; clone size: many
CDR3 protein: CASSPGEAYTDTQYF; CDR3 DNA: TGTGCCAGCAGCCCCGGGGAGGCTTACACAGATACGCAGTATTTT; J gene: TRBJ2-3; V gene: TRBV11-3; D gene: .; clone size: few
CDR3 protein: CASSQDWWMNNEQFF; CDR3 DNA: TGCGCCAGCAGCCAAGATTGGTGGATGAACAATGAGCAGTTCTTC; J gene: TRBJ2-1; V gene: TRBV4-1; D gene: .; clone size: few
CDR3 protein: CASRQSGTTILRF; CDR3 DNA: TGTGCCAGCAGGCAATCCGGGACTACAATCCTCCGATTC; J gene: TRBJ2-1; V gene: TRBV27; D gene: TRBD2; clone size: .
CDR3 protein: CASSLAGAYNSPLHF; CDR3 DNA: TGTGCCAGCAGTTTAGCTGGGGCCTATAATTCACCCCTCCACTTT; J gene: TRBJ1-6; V gene: TRBV27; D gene: .; clone size: .
CDR3 protein: CASSLVSITDTQYF; CDR3 DNA: TGCGCCAGCAGCTTGGTATCTATCACAGATACGCAGTATTTT; J gene: TRBJ2-3; V gene: TRBV5-1; D gene: .; clone size: .
CDR3 protein: CASSPTLIMAFF; CDR3 DNA: TGTGCCAGCAGCCCTACACTCATTATGGCTTTCTTT; J gene: TRBJ1-1; V gene: TRBV12-3/TRBV12-4; D gene: .; clone size: few
CDR3 protein: CASSQLGTAYEQYF; CDR3 DNA: TGTGCCAGCAGTCAACTCGGGACGGCCTACGAGCAGTACTTC; J gene: TRBJ2-7; V gene: TRBV12-3/TRBV12-4; D gene: .; clone size: .
CDR3 protein: CASSQGRNTEAFF; CDR3 DNA: TGCGCCAGCAGCCAAGGACGGAACACTGAAGCTTTCTTT; J gene: TRBJ1-1; V gene: TRBV4-1; D gene: .; clone size: .
CDR3 protein: CASSQGTSTDTQYF; CDR3 DNA: TGCGCCAGCAGCCAGGGAACTAGCACAGATACGCAGTATTTT; J gene: TRBJ2-3; V gene: TRBV4-3; D gene: .; clone size: .
CDR3 protein: CASSLTDVDRSNQPQHF; CDR3 DNA: TGCGCCAGCAGCTTGACCGATGTTGACAGAAGCAATCAGCCCCAGCATTTT; J gene: TRBJ1-5; V gene: TRBV5-1; D gene: .; clone size: .
CDR3 protein: CASSPRRTEQYF; CDR3 DNA: TGTGCCAGCAGCCCTCGGCGGACGGAGCAGTACTTC; J gene: TRBJ2-7; V gene: TRBV7-8; D gene: .; clone size: .
CDR3 protein: CASSYSSVNYGYTF; CDR3 DNA: TGTGCCAGCAGTTACTCTTCTGTTAACTATGGCTACACCTTC; J gene: TRBJ1-2; V gene: TRBV6-5; D gene: .; clone size: .
CDR3 protein: CASSLTSGPVNSPLHF; CDR3 DNA: TGTGCCAGCAGCTTGACCAGTGGACCAGTTAATTCACCCCTCCACTTT; J gene: TRBJ1-6; V gene: TRBV5-6; D gene: .; clone size: once
CDR3 protein: CASSHLGGGDAYGYTF; CDR3 DNA: TGCGCCAGCAGCCACCTTGGTGGAGGGGACGCCTATGGCTACACCTTC; J gene: TRBJ1-2; V gene: TRBV4-1; D gene: .; clone size: .
CDR3 protein: CSARETFPNLFF; CDR3 DNA: TGCAGTGCTAGAGAGACATTCCCGAATCTGTTTTTT; J gene: TRBJ1-4; V gene: TRBV20-1; D gene: .; clone size: .
CDR3 protein: CASSWPRGGQAYEQYF; CDR3 DNA: TGTGCCAGCAGCTGGCCCCGGGGAGGTCAGGCGTACGAGCAGTACTTC; J gene: TRBJ2-7; V gene: TRBV7-8; D gene: .; clone size: few
CDR3 protein: CASSGHSGNEQFF; CDR3 DNA: TGTGCCAGCAGTGGCCACTCGGGCAATGAGCAGTTCTTC; J gene: TRBJ2-1; V gene: TRBV6-1; D gene: .; clone size: few
CDR3 protein: CASRRAESLYEQYF; CDR3 DNA: TGTGCCAGTAGACGGGCAGAGTCCTTGTACGAGCAGTACTTC; J gene: TRBJ2-7; V gene: TRBV28; D gene: .; clone size: .
CDR3 protein: CAWSVQAGRNEQFF; CDR3 DNA: TGTGCCTGGAGTGTACAAGCGGGGAGAAATGAGCAGTTCTTC; J gene: TRBJ2-1; V gene: TRBV30; D gene: TRBD2; clone size: .
CDR3 protein: CAISESWEPGNTIYF; CDR3 DNA: TGTGCCATCAGTGAGTCTTGGGAGCCTGGAAACACCATATATTTT; J gene: TRBJ1-3; V gene: TRBV10-3; D gene: .; clone size: few
CDR3 protein: CASSFFGTSFHTQYF; CDR3 DNA: TGTGCCAGCAGTTTTTTCGGGACTAGCTTTCATACGCAGTATTTT; J gene: TRBJ2-3; V gene: TRBV28; D gene: TRBD2; clone size: .
CDR3 protein: CASSPLGTNTEAFF; CDR3 DNA: TGTGCCAGCAGCCCCCTAGGAACGAACACTGAAGCTTTCTTT; J gene: TRBJ1-1; V gene: TRBV11-1; D gene: .; clone size: .
CDR3 protein: CSARGRGGIFLGELFF; CDR3 DNA: TGCAGTGCTAGAGGACGGGGAGGAATTTTCTTGGGGGAGCTGTTTTTT; J gene: TRBJ2-2; V gene: TRBV20-1; D gene: .; clone size: few
CDR3 protein: CASSPGTSGPDQYF; CDR3 DNA: TGTGCCAGCAGTCCCGGGACTAGCGGTCCTGACCAGTACTTC; J gene: TRBJ2-5; V gene: TRBV12-3/TRBV12-4; D gene: TRBD2; clone size: few
CDR3 protein: CASSLWFTTEAFF; CDR3 DNA: TGCGCCAGCAGCCTCTGGTTCACCACTGAAGCTTTCTTT; J gene: TRBJ1-1; V gene: TRBV4-3; D gene: .; clone size: few
CDR3 protein: CASSSRTRLYEQYF; CDR3 DNA: TGTGCCAGCAGCTCCAGGACACGGCTCTACGAGCAGTACTTC; J gene: TRBJ2-7; V gene: TRBV7-9; D gene: .; clone size: .
CDR3 protein: CASSPNGGELFF; CDR3 DNA: TGTGCCAGCAGCCCCAATGGCGGGGAGCTGTTTTTT; J gene: TRBJ2-2; V gene: TRBV7-9; D gene: .; clone size: .
CDR3 protein: CASSVADGGGNSPLHF; CDR3 DNA: TGTGCCAGCAGCGTAGCTGACGGGGGCGGTAATTCACCCCTCCACTTT; J gene: TRBJ1-6; V gene: TRBV9; D gene: .; clone size: once
CDR3 protein: CASSPLAGSIEQYF; CDR3 DNA: TGTGCCAGCAGTCCACTAGCGGGAAGTATCGAGCAGTACTTC; J gene: TRBJ2-7; V gene: TRBV12-3/TRBV12-4; D gene: TRBD2; clone size: few
CDR3 protein: CASSRDGLAGRSGDTQYF; CDR3 DNA: TGTGCCAGCAGTAGGGATGGGCTAGCGGGACGTTCGGGAGATACGCAGTATTTT; J gene: TRBJ2-3; V gene: TRBV6-4; D gene: TRBD2; clone size: .
CDR3 protein: CASSVNMVGELFF; CDR3 DNA: TGTGCCAGTAGTGTGAACATGGTCGGGGAGCTGTTTTTT; J gene: TRBJ2-2; V gene: TRBV19; D gene: .; clone size: few
CDR3 protein: CASSKKLGQGQAFF; CDR3 DNA: TGTGCCAGCAGTAAGAAGCTCGGGCAGGGGCAAGCTTTCTTT; J gene: TRBJ1-1; V gene: TRBV12-3/TRBV12-4; D gene: .; clone size: many
CDR3 protein: CASSFSQGFAEAFF; CDR3 DNA: TGTGCCAGCAGCTTCTCTCAGGGATTCGCTGAAGCTTTCTTT; J gene: TRBJ1-1; V gene: TRBV5-5; D gene: .; clone size: many